This T cell receptor beta chain was captured in a study of T cell responses to AZD1222 COVID-19 vaccine. Findings and limits, study-wide: Once two AZD1222 doses were given, Spike-specific TCR breadth and depth went up. Scientists sampled the repertoires only once the peak T cell response had passed. Donors were chiefly white British, with a greater number of females, and clonal diversity was perhaps underestimated.

Pooling covered second doses at about 4 or about 12 weeks. TCRdb keeps only in-frame clones here, not all; method: immunoSEQ multiplex PCR. The sample has about 200,000 clones; about nine tenths are singletons. The V gene's germline CDR1 is SEHNR and CDR2 FQNEAQ (reference sequence). The CDR3 is 15 amino acids. Trimming left V 5 bases short and J 7 bases short, with 17 bases between. Comment on this clone: The antigen is unknown.

The chain joins TRBV7-9 to TRBJ2-2, with D perhaps given as TRBD1 or TRBD2 (6 bases each). The source material was peripheral blood, sampled 28 days after the second AZD1222 dose. The origin of this receptor is an adult who received the AZD1222 COVID-19 vaccine. The CDR3 coding sequence is TGTGCCAGCAGCCCCCCGGAGGGGGAGGACGGGGAGCTGTTTTTT. Translating gives CASSPPEGEDGELFF.